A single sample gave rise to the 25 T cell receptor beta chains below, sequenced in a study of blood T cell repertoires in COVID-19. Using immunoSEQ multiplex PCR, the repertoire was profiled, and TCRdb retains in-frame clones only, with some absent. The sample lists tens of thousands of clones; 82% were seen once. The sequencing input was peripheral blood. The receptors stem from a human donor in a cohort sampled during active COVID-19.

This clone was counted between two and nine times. DNA for the CDR3: TGCGCCAGCAGCCCCCCCGGGACAGGAGGCGAGCAGTACTTC. Its translation is CASSPPGTGGEQYF. The V call is TRBV5-1, the J call TRBJ2-7; 8 bases are shared with TRBD1. Germline lookup yields CDR1 SGHRS and CDR2 YFSETQ. The CDR3 has 14 amino acids. Unmatched junction bases numbered 9, after V lost 4 bases and J lost 6 bases.

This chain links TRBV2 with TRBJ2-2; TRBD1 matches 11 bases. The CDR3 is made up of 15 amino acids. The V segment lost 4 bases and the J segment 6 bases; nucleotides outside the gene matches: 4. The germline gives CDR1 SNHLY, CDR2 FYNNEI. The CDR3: CASSGDRGSAGELFF. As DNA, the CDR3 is TGTGCCAGCAGTGGGGACAGGGGGAGTGCCGGGGAGCTGTTTTTT.

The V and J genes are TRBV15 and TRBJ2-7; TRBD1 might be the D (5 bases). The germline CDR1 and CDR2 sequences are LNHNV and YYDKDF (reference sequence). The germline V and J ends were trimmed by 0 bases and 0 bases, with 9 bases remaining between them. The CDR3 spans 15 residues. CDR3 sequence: CATSRDRVGSYEQYF. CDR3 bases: TGTGCCACCAGCAGAGACAGGGTGGGCTCCTACGAGCAGTACTTC.

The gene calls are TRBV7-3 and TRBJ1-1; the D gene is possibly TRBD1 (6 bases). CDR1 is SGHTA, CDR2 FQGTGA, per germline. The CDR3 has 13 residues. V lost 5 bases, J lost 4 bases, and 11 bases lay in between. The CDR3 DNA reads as TGTGCCAGCAGCCCCCAAGGGGGCACTGAAGCTTTCTTT. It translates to CASSPQGGTEAFF.

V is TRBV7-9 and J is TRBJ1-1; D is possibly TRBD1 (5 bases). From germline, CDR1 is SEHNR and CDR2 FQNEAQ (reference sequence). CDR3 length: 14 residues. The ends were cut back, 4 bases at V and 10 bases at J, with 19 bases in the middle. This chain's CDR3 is CASSSNTGRARAFF. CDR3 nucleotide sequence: TGTGCCAGCAGCTCAAATACAGGAAGGGCAAGAGCTTTCTTT.

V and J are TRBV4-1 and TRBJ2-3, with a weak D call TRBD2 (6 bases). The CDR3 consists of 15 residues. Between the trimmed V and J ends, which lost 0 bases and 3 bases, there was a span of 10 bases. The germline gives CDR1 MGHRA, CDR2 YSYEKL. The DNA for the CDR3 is TGCGCCAGCAGCCAAGACGGGGGTAGGACAGATACGCAGTATTTT. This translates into CASSQDGGRTDTQYF.

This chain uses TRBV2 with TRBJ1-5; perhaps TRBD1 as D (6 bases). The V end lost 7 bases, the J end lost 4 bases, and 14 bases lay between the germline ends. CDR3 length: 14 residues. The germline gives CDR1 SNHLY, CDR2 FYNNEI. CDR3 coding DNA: TGTGCCAGCACCAACGACAGGTCGAATCAGCCCCAGCATTTT. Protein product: CASTNDRSNQPQHF.

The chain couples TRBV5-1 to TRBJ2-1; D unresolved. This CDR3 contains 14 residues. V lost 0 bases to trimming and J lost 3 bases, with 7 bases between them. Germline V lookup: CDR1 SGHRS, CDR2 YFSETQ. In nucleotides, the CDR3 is TGCGCCAGCAGCTTGGCGGTTTTCTACAATGAGCAGTTCTTC. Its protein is CASSLAVFYNEQFF.

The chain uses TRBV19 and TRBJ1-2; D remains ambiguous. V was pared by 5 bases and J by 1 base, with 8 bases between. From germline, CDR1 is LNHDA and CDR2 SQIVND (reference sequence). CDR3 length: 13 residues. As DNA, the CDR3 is TGTGCCAGTAGTTCCCAGTTTAACTATGGCTACACCTTC. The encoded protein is CASSSQFNYGYTF.

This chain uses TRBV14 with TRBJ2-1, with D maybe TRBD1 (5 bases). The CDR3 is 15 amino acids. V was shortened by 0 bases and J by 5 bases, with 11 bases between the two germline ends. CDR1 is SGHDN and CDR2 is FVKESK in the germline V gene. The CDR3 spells CASSQELTGNNEQFF. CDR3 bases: TGTGCCAGCAGCCAAGAACTTACAGGTAACAATGAGCAGTTCTTC.

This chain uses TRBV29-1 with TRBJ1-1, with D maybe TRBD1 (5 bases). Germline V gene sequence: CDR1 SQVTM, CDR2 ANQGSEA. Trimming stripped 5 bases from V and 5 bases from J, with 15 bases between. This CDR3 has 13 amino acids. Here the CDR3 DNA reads TGCAGCGTTCCAACTGGGGGGGGGACTGAAGCTTTCTTT. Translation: CSVPTGGGTEAFF.

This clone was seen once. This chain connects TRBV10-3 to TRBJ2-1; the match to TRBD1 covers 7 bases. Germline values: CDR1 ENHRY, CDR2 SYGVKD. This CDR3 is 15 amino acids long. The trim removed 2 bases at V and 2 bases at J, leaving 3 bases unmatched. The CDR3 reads CAISETGETYNEQFF. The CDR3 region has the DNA TGTGCCATCAGTGAGACAGGGGAGACCTACAATGAGCAGTTCTTC.

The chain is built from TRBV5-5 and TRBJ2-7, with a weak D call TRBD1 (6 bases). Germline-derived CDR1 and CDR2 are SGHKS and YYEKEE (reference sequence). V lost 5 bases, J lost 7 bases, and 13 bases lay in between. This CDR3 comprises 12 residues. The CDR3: CASSSTGWEQYF. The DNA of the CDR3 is TGTGCCAGCAGTTCCACAGGGTGGGAGCAGTACTTC. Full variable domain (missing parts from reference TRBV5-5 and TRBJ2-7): DAGVTQSPTHLIKTRGQQVTLRCSPISGHKSVSWYQQVLGQGPQFIFQYYEKEERGRGNFPDRFSARQFPNYSSELNVNALLLGDSALYLCASSSTGWEQYFGPGTRLTVT.

The CDR3 region is CASSLEGGSNQPQHF. Here the CDR3 DNA reads TGCGCCAGCAGCTTGGAGGGGGGGAGCAATCAGCCCCAGCATTTT. V usage is TRBV5-1 and J usage is TRBJ1-5; maybe TRBD1 (6 bases). Trimming removed 0 bases at V and 1 base at J, with 8 bases between. The CDR3 covers 15 residues. Germline loops: CDR1 SGHRS, CDR2 YFSETQ. The full variable domain, in which reference TRBV5-1 and TRBJ1-5 provide the parts outside the CDR3, is KAGVTQTPRYLIKTRGQQVTLSCSPISGHRSVSWYQQTPGQGLQFLFEYFSETQRNKGNFPGRFSGRQFSNSRSEMNVSTLELGDSALYLCASSLEGGSNQPQHFGDGTRLSIL.

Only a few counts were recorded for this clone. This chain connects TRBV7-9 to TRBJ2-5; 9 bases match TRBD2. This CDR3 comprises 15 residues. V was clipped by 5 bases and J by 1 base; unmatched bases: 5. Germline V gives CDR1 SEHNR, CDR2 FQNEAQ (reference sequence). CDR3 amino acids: CASSKSGGPQETQYF. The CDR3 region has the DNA TGTGCCAGCAGCAAGAGCGGGGGGCCCCAAGAGACCCAGTACTTC.

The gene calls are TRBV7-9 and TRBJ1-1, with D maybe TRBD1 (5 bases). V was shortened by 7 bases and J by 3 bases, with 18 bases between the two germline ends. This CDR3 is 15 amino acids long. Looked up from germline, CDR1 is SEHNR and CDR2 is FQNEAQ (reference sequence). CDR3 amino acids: CASTWVDGGDTEAFF. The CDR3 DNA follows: TGTGCCAGCACCTGGGTCGATGGGGGGGACACTGAAGCTTTCTTT.

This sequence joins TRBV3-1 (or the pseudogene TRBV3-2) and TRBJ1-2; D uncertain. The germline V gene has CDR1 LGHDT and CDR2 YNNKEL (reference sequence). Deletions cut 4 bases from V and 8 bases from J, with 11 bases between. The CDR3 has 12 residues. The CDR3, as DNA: TGTGCCAGCAGCCCCGCCGGGAGGGGCTACACCTTC. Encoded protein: CASSPAGRGYTF.

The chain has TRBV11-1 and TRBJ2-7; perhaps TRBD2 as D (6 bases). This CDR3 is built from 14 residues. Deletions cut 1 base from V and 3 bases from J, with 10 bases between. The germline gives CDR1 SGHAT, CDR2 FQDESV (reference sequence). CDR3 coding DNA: TGTGCCAGCAGCTTAGATGCGACTAGCTACGAGCAGTACTTC. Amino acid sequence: CASSLDATSYEQYF.

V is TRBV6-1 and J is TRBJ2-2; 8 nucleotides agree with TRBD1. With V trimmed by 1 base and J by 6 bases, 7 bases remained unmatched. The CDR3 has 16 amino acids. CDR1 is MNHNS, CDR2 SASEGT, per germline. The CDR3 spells CASSEGRGLSAGELFF. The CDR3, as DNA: TGTGCCAGCAGTGAAGGCAGGGGGCTAAGCGCCGGGGAGCTGTTTTTT.

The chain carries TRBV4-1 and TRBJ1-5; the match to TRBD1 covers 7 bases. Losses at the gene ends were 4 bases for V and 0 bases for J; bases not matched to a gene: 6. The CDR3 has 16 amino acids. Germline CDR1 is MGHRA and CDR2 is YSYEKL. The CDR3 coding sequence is TGCGCCAGCAGCCCCGGGACAGAACTTAGCAATCAGCCCCAGCATTTT. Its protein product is CASSPGTELSNQPQHF.

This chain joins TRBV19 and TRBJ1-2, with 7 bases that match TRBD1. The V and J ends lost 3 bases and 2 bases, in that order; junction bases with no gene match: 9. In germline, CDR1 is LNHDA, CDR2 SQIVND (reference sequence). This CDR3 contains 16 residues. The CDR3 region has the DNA TGTGCCAGTAGTATTGGCGGGACAGCTTTAAACTATGGCTACACCTTC. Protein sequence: CASSIGGTALNYGYTF. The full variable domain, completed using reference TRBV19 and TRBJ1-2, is DGGITQSPKYLFRKEGQNVTLSCEQNLNHDAMYWYRQDPGQGLRLIYYSQIVNDFQKGDIAEGYSVSREKKESFPLTVTSAQKNPTAFYLCASSIGGTALNYGYTFGSGTRLTVV.

The chain's CDR3 is CASSVSSGGAKTQYF. The CDR3 nucleotides read TGCGCCAGCAGCGTGTCTAGCGGGGGGGCAAAGACCCAGTACTTC. The J gene is TRBJ2-5, the V gene TRBV5-1, with 12 bases that match TRBD2. Unmatched junction bases numbered 7, after V lost 4 bases and J lost 6 bases. The CDR3 is 15 amino acids. The germline gives CDR1 SGHRS, CDR2 YFSETQ.

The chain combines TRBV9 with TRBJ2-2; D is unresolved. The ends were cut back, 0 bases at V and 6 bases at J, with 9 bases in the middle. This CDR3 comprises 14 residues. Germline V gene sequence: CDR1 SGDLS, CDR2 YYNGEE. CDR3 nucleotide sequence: TGTGCCAGCAGCGTAGTGCAGGAAGCCGGGGAGCTGTTTTTT. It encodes CASSVVQEAGELFF.

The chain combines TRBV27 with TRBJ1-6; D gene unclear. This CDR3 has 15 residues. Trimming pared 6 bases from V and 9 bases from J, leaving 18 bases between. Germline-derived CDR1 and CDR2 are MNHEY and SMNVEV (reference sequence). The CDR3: CASRPADSPGSPLHF. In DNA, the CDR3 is TGTGCCAGCAGGCCAGCCGATTCGCCGGGTTCACCCCTCCACTTT.

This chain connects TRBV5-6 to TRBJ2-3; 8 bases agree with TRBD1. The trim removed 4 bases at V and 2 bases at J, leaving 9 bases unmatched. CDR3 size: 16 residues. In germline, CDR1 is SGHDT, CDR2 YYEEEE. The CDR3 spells CASSRGTGLFTDTQYF. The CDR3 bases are TGTGCCAGCAGCCGAGGGACAGGTCTTTTCACAGATACGCAGTATTTT.